The 9 T cell receptor beta chains below come from one sample, sequenced in a study of T cells and Merkel cell carcinoma outcomes. The table came from immunoSEQ multiplex PCR; TCRdb's copy has only in-frame clones and leaves some out. The table includes about 15,000 clones, 81% detected once. The sequencing sample was made of tumor tissue from Merkel cell carcinoma. The receptors were gathered from a human donor with Merkel cell carcinoma.

V usage is TRBV4-1 and J usage is TRBJ2-7; the D is unclear. The CDR3 is 13 amino acids. Germline V gene data show CDR1 as MGHRA and CDR2 as YSYEKL. V shed 3 bases and J shed 5 bases, with 11 bases lying between them. CDR3 in amino acids: CASSHPGTDEQYF. CDR3 nucleotides: TGCGCCAGCAGCCATCCCGGAACGGACGAGCAGTACTTC.

The rearrangement links TRBV2 to TRBJ1-5, with D hard to call. Germline lookup yields CDR1 SNHLY and CDR2 FYNNEI. This CDR3 is 14 amino acids long. The germline V and J ends were trimmed by 1 base and 7 bases, with 11 bases remaining between them. CDR3 region: CASSEGGFGQPQHF. CDR3 bases: TGTGCCAGCAGTGAAGGTGGGTTTGGACAGCCCCAGCATTTT.

CDR3 loop: CAWVPWGAGNTEAFF. CDR3 in DNA: TGTGCCTGGGTCCCCTGGGGTGCAGGGAACACTGAAGCTTTCTTT. This chain joins TRBV30 and TRBJ1-1; D uncertain. Trimming shortened V by 5 bases and J by 1 base, and 17 bases separated the two germline ends. The CDR3 is 15 residues long. Germline lookup yields CDR1 GTSNPN and CDR2 SVGIG (reference sequence).

Worth noting for this clone: The junction shows a germline mismatch at one end, possibly a read error. The genes are TRBV7-7 and TRBJ1-5; D is perhaps TRBD1 (5 bases). Germline loops: CDR1 SSHAT, CDR2 FNYEAQ (reference sequence). CDR3 size: 13 residues. CDR3 sequence: CASSRDFNQPQHF. For the CDR3, the DNA is TGTGCTAGCAGCCGGGACTTCAATCAGCCCCAGCATTTT. The whole variable domain, filled in from reference TRBV7-7 and TRBJ1-5, reads GAGVSQSPRYKVTKRGQDVTLRCDPISSHATLYWYQQALGQGPEFLTYFNYEAQPDKSGLPSDRFSAERPEGSISTLTIQRTEQRDSAMYRCASSRDFNQPQHFGDGTRLSIL.

This clone showed up just a few times. The rearrangement joins TRBV6-1 to TRBJ2-7; a possible D gene is TRBD1 (5 bases). This CDR3 is 14 amino acids long. The germline V gene has CDR1 MNHNS and CDR2 SASEGT. V lost 3 bases and J lost 1, with 10 bases in between. In nucleotides, the CDR3 is TGTGCCAGCAGTGATGGGGCAGGTTCCTACGAGCAGTACTTC. Translation gives CASSDGAGSYEQYF.

The rearrangement uses TRBV7-9 and TRBJ1-4; 9 bases fit TRBD1. CDR3 size: 15 residues. V dropped 4 bases and J dropped 5; count of bases not matched to a gene: 5. CDR1 is SEHNR, CDR2 FQNEAQ, per germline (reference sequence). CDR3 coding DNA: TGTGCCAGCAGCTCACCGGACAGGGGAAATGAAAAACTGTTTTTT. Its protein is CASSSPDRGNEKLFF.

This sequence joins TRBV4-1 and TRBJ1-2, with D possibly being TRBD1 (6 bases). The CDR3 sequence is 18 residues long. Trimming removed 3 bases from V and 0 bases from J, with 20 bases in between. Germline loops: CDR1 MGHRA, CDR2 YSYEKL. CDR3 in DNA: TGCGCCAGCAGCCACCACCTATCGGACAGCACCTCTAACTATGGCTACACCTTC. Translation: CASSHHLSDSTSNYGYTF.

This clone turned up a few times. The rearrangement uses TRBV9 and TRBJ2-7, with D possibly TRBD2 on 6 matching bases. V lost 0 bases and J lost 4, with 11 bases in between. This CDR3 has 14 residues. Germline lookup yields CDR1 SGDLS and CDR2 YYNGEE. As DNA, the CDR3 is TGTGCCAGCAGCGTAGGGGGGGACGGGTACGAGCAGTACTTC. Its translation: CASSVGGDGYEQYF.

This clone has more than one count but fewer than ten. J is TRBJ1-4 and V is TRBV5-1; D possibly corresponds to TRBD1 (6 bases). The CDR3 is 14 amino acids. CDR1 and CDR2 (germline): SGHRS, YFSETQ. V was trimmed by 6 bases and J by 4 bases, leaving 13 bases between them. Written as DNA, the CDR3 is TGCGCCAGCAAGGAGGGGGTTAATAATGAAAAACTGTTTTTT. Protein product: CASKEGVNNEKLFF.